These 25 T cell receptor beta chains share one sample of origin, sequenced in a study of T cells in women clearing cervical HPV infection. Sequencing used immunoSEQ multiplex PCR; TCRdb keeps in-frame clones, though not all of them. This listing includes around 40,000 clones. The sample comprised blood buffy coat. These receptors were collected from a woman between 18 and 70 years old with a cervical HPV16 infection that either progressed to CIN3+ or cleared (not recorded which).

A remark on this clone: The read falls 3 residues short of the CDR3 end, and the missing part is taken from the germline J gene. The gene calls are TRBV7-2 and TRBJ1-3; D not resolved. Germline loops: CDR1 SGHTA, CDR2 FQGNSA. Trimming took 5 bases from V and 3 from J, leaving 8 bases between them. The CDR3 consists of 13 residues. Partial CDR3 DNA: TGTGCCAGCAGCCTATCTCATGGAAACACC. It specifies CASSLSHGNT. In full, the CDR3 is CASSLSHGNTIYF. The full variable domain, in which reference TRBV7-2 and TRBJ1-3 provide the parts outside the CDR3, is GAGVSQSPSNKVTEKGKDVELRCDPISGHTALYWYRQSLGQGLEFLIYFQGNSAPDKSGLPSDRFSAERTGGSVSTLTIQRTQQEDSAVYLCASSLSHGNTIYFGEGSWLTVV.

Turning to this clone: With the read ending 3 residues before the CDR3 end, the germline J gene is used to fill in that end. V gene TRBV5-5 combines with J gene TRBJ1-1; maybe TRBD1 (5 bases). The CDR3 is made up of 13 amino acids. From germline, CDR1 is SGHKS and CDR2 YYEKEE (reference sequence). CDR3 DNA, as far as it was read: TGTGCCAGCAGCTTTTGGGAGGGGAGAGAA. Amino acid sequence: CASSFWEGRE. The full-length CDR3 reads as CASSFWEGREAFF. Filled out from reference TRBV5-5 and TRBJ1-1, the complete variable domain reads DAGVTQSPTHLIKTRGQQVTLRCSPISGHKSVSWYQQVLGQGPQFIFQYYEKEERGRGNFPDRFSARQFPNYSSELNVNALLLGDSALYLCASSFWEGREAFFGQGTRLTVV.

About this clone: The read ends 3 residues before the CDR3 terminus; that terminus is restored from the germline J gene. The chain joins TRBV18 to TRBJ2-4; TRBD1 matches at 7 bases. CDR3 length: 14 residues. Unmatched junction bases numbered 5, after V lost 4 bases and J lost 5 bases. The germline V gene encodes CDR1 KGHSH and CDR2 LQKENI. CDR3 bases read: TGTGCCAGCTCACAGGGGGCGCCGGAAAACATT. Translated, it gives CASSQGAPENI. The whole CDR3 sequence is CASSQGAPENIQYF.

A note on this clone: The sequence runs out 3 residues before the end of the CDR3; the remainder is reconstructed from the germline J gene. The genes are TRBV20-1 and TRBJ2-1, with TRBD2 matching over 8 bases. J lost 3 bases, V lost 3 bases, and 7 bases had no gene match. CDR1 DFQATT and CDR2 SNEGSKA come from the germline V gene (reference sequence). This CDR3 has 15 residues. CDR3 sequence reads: CSASLPTSGYNEQFF. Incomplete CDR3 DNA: TGCAGTGCTAGTCTCCCAACTAGCGGCTACAATGAG.

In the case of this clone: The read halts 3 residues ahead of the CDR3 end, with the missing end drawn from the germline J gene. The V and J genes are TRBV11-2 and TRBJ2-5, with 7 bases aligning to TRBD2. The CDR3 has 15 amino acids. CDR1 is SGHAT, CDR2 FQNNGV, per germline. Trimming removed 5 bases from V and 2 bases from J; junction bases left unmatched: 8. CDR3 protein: CASSPTGGDQETQYF. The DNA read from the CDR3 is TGTGCCAGCAGCCCCACGGGGGGTGATCAAGAGACC.

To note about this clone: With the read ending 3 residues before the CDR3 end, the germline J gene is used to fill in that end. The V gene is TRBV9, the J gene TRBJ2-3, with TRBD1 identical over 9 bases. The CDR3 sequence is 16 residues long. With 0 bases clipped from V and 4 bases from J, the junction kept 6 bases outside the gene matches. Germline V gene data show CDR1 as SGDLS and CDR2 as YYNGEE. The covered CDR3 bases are TGTGCCAGCAGCGTAGCGTTCGACAGGGGGTCAGATACG. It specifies CASSVAFDRGSDT. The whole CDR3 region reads CASSVAFDRGSDTQYF.

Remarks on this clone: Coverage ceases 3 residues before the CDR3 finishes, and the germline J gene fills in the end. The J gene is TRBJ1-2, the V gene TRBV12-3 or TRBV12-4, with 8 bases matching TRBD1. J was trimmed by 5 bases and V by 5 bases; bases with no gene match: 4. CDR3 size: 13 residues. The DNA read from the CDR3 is TGTGCCAGCAGTCCAGGACAGGGTTATGGC. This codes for CASSPGQGYG. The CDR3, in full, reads CASSPGQGYGYTF.

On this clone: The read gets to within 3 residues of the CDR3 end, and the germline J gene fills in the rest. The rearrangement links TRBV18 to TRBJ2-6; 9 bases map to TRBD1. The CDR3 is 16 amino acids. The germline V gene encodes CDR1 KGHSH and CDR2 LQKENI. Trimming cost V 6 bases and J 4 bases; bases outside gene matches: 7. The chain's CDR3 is CASSRTGGYGANVLTF. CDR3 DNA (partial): TGTGCCAGCTCTCGTACAGGGGGCTACGGGGCCAACGTC.

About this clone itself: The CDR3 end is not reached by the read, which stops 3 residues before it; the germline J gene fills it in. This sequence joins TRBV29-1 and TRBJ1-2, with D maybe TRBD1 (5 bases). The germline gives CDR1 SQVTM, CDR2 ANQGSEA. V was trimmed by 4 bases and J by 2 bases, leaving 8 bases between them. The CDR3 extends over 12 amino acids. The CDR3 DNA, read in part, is TGCAGCGTTGGAGGGGCCAACTATGGC. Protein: CSVGGANYG. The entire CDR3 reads CSVGGANYGYTF.

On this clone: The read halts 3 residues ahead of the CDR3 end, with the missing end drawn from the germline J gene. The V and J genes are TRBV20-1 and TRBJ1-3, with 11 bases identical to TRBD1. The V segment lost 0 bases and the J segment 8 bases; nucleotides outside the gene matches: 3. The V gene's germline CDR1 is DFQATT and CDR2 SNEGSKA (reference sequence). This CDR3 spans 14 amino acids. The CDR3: CSARDRDRGDTIYF. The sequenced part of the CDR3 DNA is TGCAGTGCTAGAGACCGGGACAGGGGGGACACC.

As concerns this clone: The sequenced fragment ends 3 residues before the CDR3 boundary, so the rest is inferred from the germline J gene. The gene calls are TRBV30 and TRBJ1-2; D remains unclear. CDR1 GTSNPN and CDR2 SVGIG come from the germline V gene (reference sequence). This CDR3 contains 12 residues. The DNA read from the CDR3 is TGTGCCTGGACGGATACCACAGATACC. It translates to CAWTDTTDT. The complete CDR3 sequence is CAWTDTTDTYTF.

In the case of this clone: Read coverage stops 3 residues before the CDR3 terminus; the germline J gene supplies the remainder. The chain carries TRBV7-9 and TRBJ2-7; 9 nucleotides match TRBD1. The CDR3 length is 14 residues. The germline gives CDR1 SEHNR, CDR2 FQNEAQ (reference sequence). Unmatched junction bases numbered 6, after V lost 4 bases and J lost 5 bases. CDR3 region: CASSSGTGLNEQYF. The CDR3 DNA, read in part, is TGTGCCAGCAGCTCGGGGACAGGGTTAAACGAG.

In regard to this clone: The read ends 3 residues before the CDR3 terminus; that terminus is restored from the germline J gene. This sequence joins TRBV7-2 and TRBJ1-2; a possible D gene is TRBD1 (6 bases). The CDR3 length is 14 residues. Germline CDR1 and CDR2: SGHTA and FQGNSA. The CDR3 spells CASSFRTEYNDYTF. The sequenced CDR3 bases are TGTGCCAGCAGCTTTAGGACAGAATACAATGAC. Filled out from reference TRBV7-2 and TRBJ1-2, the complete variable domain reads GAGVSQSPSNKVTEKGKDVELRCDPISGHTALYWYRQSLGQGLEFLIYFQGNSAPDKSGLPSDRFSAERTGGSVSTLTIQRTQQEDSAVYLCASSFRTEYNDYTFGSGTRLTVV.

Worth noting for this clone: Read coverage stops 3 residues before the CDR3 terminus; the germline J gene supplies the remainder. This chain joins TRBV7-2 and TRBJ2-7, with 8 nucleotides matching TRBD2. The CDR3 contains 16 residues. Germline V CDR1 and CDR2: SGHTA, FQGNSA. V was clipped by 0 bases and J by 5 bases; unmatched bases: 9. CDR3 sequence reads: CASSLAYAGLDHEQYF. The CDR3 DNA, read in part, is TGTGCCAGCAGCTTAGCATATGCGGGACTAGACCACGAG.

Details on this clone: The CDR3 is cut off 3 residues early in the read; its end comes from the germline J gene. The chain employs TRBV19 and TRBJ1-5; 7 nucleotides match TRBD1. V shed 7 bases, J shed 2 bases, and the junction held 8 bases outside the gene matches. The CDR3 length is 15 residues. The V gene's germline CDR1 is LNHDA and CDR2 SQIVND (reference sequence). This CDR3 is CASILTGLGNQPQHF. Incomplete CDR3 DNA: TGTGCCAGTATCCTGACAGGGTTGGGCAATCAGCCC.

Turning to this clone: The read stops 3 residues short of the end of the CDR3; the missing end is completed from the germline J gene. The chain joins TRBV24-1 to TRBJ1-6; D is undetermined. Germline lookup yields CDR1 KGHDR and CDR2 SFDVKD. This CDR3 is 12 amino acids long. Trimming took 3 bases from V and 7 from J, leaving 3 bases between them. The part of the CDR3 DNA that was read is TGTGCCACCAGTGATCCAAATTCACCC. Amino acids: CATSDPNSP. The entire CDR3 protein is CATSDPNSPLHF.

This chain's CDR3 is CASSANRAGDGYTF. CDR3 DNA (partial): TGTGCCAGCAGCGCAAACAGGGCTGGGGATGGC. This chain uses TRBV2 with TRBJ1-2; tentatively, D is TRBD1 (6 bases). The read ends 3 residues before the CDR3 terminus; that terminus is restored from the germline J gene. Trimming cost V 6 bases and J 6 bases, with 17 bases left between them. This CDR3 region has 14 residues. Germline loops: CDR1 SNHLY, CDR2 FYNNEI.

The sequenced CDR3 bases are TGTGCCAGCAGCTTAGTAGCTCTAGCCGGCACAGATACG. This encodes CASSLVALAGTDT. The full CDR3 reads CASSLVALAGTDTQYF. This chain connects TRBV7-6 to TRBJ2-3, with D perhaps matching TRBD2 (5 bases). The read falls 3 residues short of the CDR3 end, and the missing part is taken from the germline J gene. V lost 1 base to trimming and J lost 1 base, with 12 bases between them. Looked up from germline, CDR1 is SGHVS and CDR2 is FNYEAQ. The CDR3 runs 16 residues.

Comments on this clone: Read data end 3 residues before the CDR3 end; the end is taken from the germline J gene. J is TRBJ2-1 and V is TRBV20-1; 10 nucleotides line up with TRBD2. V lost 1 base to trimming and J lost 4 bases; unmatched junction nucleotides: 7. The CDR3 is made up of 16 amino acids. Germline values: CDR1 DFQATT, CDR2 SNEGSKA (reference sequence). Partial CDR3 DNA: TGCAGTGCTAGAGGATTACTAGCGGGAATATACAATGAG. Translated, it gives CSARGLLAGIYNE. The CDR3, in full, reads CSARGLLAGIYNEQFF.

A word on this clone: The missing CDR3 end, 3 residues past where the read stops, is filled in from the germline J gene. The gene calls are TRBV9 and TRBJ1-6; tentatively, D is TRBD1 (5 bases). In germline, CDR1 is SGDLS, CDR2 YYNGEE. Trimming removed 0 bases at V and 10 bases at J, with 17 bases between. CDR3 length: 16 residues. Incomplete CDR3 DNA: TGTGCCAGCAGCGTAGTACGTGGGCAGGGAGACTCACCC. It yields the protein CASSVVRGQGDSP. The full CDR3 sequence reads CASSVVRGQGDSPLHF.

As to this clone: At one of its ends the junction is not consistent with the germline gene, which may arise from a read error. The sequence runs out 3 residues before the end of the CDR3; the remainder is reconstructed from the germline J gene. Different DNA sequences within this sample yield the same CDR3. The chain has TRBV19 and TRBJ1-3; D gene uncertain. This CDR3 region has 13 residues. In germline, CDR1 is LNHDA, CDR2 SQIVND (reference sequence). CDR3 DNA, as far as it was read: TGTGCCAGTCAGCGTACCATAGGAAACACT. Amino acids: CASQRTIGNT. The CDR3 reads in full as CASQRTIGNTIYF.

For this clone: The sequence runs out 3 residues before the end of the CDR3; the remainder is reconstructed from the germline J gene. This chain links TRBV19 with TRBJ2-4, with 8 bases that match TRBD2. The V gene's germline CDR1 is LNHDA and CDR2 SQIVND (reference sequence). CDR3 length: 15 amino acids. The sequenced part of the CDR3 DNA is TGTGCCAGTAGTATGCGGGGGGCGTCGGACTATGGT. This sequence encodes CASSMRGASDYG. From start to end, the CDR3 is CASSMRGASDYGQYF.

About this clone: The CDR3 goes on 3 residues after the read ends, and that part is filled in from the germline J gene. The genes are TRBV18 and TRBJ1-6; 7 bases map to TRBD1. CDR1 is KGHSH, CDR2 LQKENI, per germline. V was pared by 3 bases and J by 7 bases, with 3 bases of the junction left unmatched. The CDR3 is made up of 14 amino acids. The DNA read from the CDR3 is TGTGCCAGCTCACCCCGGGACAGAAATTCACCC. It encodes CASSPRDRNSP. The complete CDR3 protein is CASSPRDRNSPLHF.

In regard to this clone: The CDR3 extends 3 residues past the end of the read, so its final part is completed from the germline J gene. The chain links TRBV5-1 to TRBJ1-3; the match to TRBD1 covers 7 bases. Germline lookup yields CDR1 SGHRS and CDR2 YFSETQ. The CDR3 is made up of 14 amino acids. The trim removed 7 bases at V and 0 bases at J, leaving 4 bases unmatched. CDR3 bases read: TGCGCCAGCTCGACAGGGACCTCTGGAAACACC. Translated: CASSTGTSGNT. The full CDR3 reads CASSTGTSGNTIYF.

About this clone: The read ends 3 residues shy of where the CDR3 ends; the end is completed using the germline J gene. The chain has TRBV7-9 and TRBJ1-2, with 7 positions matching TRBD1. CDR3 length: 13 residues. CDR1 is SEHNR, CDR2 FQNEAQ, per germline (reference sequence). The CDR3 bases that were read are TGTGCCAGCAGCACCGGGACAGCCTACGAC. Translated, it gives CASSTGTAYD. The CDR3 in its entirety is CASSTGTAYDYTF.